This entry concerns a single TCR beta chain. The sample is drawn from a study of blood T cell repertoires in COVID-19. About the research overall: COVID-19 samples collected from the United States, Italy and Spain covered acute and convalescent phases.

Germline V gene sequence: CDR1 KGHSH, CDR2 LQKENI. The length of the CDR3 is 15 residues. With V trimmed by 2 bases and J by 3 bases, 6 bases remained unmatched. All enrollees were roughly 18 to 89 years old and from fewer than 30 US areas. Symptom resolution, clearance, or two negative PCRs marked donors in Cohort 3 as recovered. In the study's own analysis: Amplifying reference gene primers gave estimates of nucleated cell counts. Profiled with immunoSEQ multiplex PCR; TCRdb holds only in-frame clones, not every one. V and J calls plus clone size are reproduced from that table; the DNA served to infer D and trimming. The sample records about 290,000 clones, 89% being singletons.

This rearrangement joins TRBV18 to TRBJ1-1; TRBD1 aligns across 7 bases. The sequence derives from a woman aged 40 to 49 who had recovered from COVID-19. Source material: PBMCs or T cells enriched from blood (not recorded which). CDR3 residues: CASSPEGRGDTEAFF. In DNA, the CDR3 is TGTGCCAGCTCACCAGAGGGCAGGGGGGACACTGAAGCTTTCTTT.